This TCR beta chain derives from a study of cytomegalovirus exposure and HLA in healthy donors. Study-wide results and caveats: Later analysis showed most CMV-associated TCR beta chains appearing HLA-restricted. The likely origin of a cluster of highly shared sequence variants was a sequencing artifact.

PCR involved 60 Vbeta and 13 Jbeta primers. Using immunoSEQ multiplex PCR, the repertoire was profiled, and TCRdb retains in-frame clones only, with some absent. The table lists 70,000 to 95,000 clones, about 84% of them singletons, with roughly 2% in the top ten. This clone has just one count. Antigen unknown. CDR1 and CDR2 (germline): SNHLY, FYNNEI. Trimming pared 7 bases from V and 6 bases from J, leaving 10 bases between. The CDR3 covers 13 residues. The receptor's source is a man aged 18 to 29 in good health and CMV-seronegative. The specimen was PBMCs. This rearrangement joins TRBV2 to TRBJ1-6; D remains ambiguous. CDR3 in amino acids: CASKKTSNSPLHF. CDR3 DNA sequence: TGTGCCAGCAAAAAAACAAGTAATTCACCCCTCCACTTT.